These 11 T cell receptor beta chains came from one sample sequenced in a study of regulatory T cells in long-lasting Graves disease. Time point meaning: newly diagnosed GD, antithyroid drugs for less than 3 months. PBMCs provided the RNA from which the TCR library was made. Library construction for TCR beta used iRepertoire HTBI primers and Arm-PCR of CDR3 regions. TCRdb itself ran the multiplex PCR reads through MiXCR, one entry per CDR3 protein. The sample lists 370,000 or so distinct CDR3 sequences, roughly 16% occurring once. The data also belong to a second study, concerning T cells in Graves' hyperthyroidism and ophthalmopathy.

Source: peripheral blood mononuclear cells (PBMCs), taken at new diagnosis, from a patient treated with antithyroid drugs. The receptors shown here come from a woman between 18 and 30 years old with Graves disease.

There are many counts of this clonotype. J is TRBJ1-5 and V is TRBV28; TRBD1 matches at 11 bases. This CDR3 is 15 amino acids long. In germline, CDR1 is MDHEN, CDR2 SYDVKM. J was trimmed by 2 bases and V by 8 bases; bases with no gene match: 5. CDR3 amino acids: CASDSDRGRNQPQHF. The CDR3 nucleotides read TGTGCCAGCGACTCGGACAGGGGGCGCAATCAGCCCCAGCATTTT.

The chain recombines TRBV19 with TRBJ2-2, with 12 bases matching TRBD2. This CDR3 has 18 amino acids. Germline lookup yields CDR1 LNHDA and CDR2 SQIVND (reference sequence). J lost 4 bases, V lost 3 bases, and 9 bases had no gene match. The CDR3 reads CASSIGWTSGIRTGELFF. CDR3 DNA sequence: TGTGCCAGTAGTATTGGCTGGACTAGCGGGATCCGCACCGGGGAGCTGTTTTTT.

This clonotype turned up a few times. A much larger clone lies one base from this, so it may be a read error. The V gene is TRBV13, the J gene TRBJ2-5, with 7 bases identical to TRBD2. CDR1 and CDR2 (germline): PRHDT, FYEKMQ (reference sequence). The CDR3 is made up of 14 amino acids. CDR3: CASKPGGSQGTQYF. CDR3 DNA: TGTGCCAGCAAACCCGGCGGGAGCCAAGGGACCCAGTACTTC.

There are many counts of this clonotype. The chain links TRBV5-1 to TRBJ2-1, with D possibly TRBD1 on 6 matching bases. Germline values: CDR1 SGHRS, CDR2 YFSETQ. The ends were cut back, 5 bases at V and 7 bases at J, with 13 bases in the middle. The CDR3 contains 13 residues. The CDR3 region has the DNA TGCGCCAGCAGTCCCAGAACAGGGAATGAGCAGTTCTTC. It codes for CASSPRTGNEQFF. The full variable domain, with the rest looked up from reference TRBV5-1 and TRBJ2-1, is KAGVTQTPRYLIKTRGQQVTLSCSPISGHRSVSWYQQTPGQGLQFLFEYFSETQRNKGNFPGRFSGRQFSNSRSEMNVSTLELGDSALYLCASSPRTGNEQFFGPGTRLTVL.

This clonotype was detected many times. This sequence joins TRBV7-9 and TRBJ1-1; TRBD1 might be the D (5 bases). The germline V and J ends were trimmed by 7 bases and 0 bases, with 12 bases remaining between them. Germline V CDR1 and CDR2: SEHNR, FQNEAQ (reference sequence). The CDR3 has 14 residues. The CDR3 sequence is CASTQAGMNTEAFF. CDR3 sequence (DNA): TGTGCCAGCACCCAGGCAGGGATGAACACTGAAGCTTTCTTT.

There are many counts of this clonotype. This sequence joins TRBV12-3 or TRBV12-4 and TRBJ2-7; 8 nucleotides line up with TRBD1. The CDR3 spans 17 residues. J gave up 0 bases and V 5 bases, and 12 bases lay outside the gene matches. The CDR3 spells CASSLQGRTGLSYEQYF. The CDR3 nucleotides read TGTGCCAGCAGTCTCCAAGGTAGGACAGGGCTCTCCTACGAGCAGTACTTC.

The sample holds many counts of this clonotype. The V gene is TRBV18, the J gene TRBJ2-7, with 12 bases fitting TRBD1. Losses at the gene ends were 3 bases for V and 2 bases for J; bases not matched to a gene: 8. Germline V gene data show CDR1 as KGHSH and CDR2 as LQKENI. This CDR3 has 17 amino acids. As DNA, the CDR3 is TGTGCCAGCTCACCCGTGGGACAGGGGGCCGCCCCCTACGAGCAGTACTTC. As protein: CASSPVGQGAAPYEQYF.

The CDR3 region is CASSYSSGRRNEQYF. The CDR3 DNA reads TGTGCCAGCAGTTACTCGTCCGGGAGAAGGAACGAGCAGTACTTC. The chain recombines TRBV6-6 with TRBJ2-7, with TRBD2 as a possible D gene (6 bases). CDR3 length: 15 amino acids. From germline, CDR1 is MNHNY and CDR2 SVGAGI (reference sequence). Trimming left V 0 bases short and J 5 bases short, with 14 bases between.

V is TRBV6-1 and J is TRBJ2-2; 9 bases map to TRBD1. The CDR3 totals 16 residues. The ends lost 6 bases at V and 3 bases at J; junction bases unmatched: 8. Germline V gene sequence: CDR1 MNHNS, CDR2 SASEGT. This CDR3 reads CASRKTGGGYTGELFF. The CDR3 DNA reads as TGTGCCAGCAGGAAAACAGGGGGCGGGTACACCGGGGAGCTGTTTTTT.

This clonotype was found many times. This rearrangement joins TRBV20-1 to TRBJ2-3; a weak D match, TRBD2 (6 bases). The CDR3 spans 12 residues. In germline, CDR1 is DFQATT, CDR2 SNEGSKA (reference sequence). V was pared by 6 bases and J by 2 bases, with 9 bases between. DNA for the CDR3: TGCAGTGCGGGGGGAGACACAGATACGCAGTATTTT. Residues: CSAGGDTDTQYF.

This clonotype was seen at least ten times. The chain combines TRBV3-1 with TRBJ2-5; D unresolved. V was cut by 4 bases and J by 0 bases, with 12 bases left in between. Germline loops: CDR1 LGHDT, CDR2 YNNKEL (reference sequence). The CDR3 loop spans 15 amino acids. The CDR3 spells CASSLMTSYQETQYF. CDR3 sequence (DNA): TGTGCCAGCAGCCTTATGACCTCGTACCAAGAGACCCAGTACTTC.